This TCR beta chain was profiled in a study of blood T cell repertoires in COVID-19. Overall study context: Sites in the United States, Italy and Spain provided acute and convalescent COVID-19 samples. Sources were T cells, B-cell-depleted T cells, or PBMCs; the material itself was cDNA or gDNA.

Germline V CDR1 and CDR2: SGHTA, FQGTGA. The V end lost 3 bases, the J end lost 5 bases, and 4 bases lay between the germline ends. The CDR3 covers 12 residues. This clone was detected once. Authors' methods: Reference gene primer amplification in the assay estimated nucleated cell counts. Generated by immunoSEQ multiplex PCR, the TCRdb table keeps only in-frame clones and is missing some. Clone size and the V and J calls come from that table; the DNA yielded D and trimming. Altogether about 32,000 clones are present, around 90% being singletons, with the ten largest covering around 4.9%. The chain is built from TRBV7-3 and TRBJ2-2, with D unclear. Material for sequencing was peripheral blood. The sequence was collected from a woman in her 70s with active COVID-19. This CDR3 reads CASSFYTGELFF. The DNA for the CDR3 is TGTGCCAGCAGCTTTTATACCGGGGAGCTGTTTTTT.